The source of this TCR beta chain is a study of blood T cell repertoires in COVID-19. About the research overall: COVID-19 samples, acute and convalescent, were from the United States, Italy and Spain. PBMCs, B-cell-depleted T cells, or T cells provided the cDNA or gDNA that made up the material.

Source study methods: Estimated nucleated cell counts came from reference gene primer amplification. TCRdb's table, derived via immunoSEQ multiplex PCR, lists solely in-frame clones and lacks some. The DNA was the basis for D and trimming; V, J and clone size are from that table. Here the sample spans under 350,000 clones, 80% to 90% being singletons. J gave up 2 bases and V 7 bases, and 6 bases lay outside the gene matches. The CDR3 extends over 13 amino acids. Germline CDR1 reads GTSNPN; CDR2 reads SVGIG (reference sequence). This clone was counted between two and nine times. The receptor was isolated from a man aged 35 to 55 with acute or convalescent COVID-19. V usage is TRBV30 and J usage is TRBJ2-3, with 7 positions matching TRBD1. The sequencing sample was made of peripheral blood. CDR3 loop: CAFGQAFTDTQYF. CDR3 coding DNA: TGTGCCTTTGGACAGGCCTTCACAGATACGCAGTATTTT. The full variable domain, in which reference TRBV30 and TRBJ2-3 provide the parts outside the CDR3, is SQTIHQWPATLVQPVGSPLSLECTVEGTSNPNLYWYRQAAGRGLQLLFYSVGIGQISSEVPQNLSASRPQDRQFILSSKKLLLSDSGFYLCAFGQAFTDTQYFGPGTRLTVL.